These T cell receptor beta chains were read from a single sample in a study of vaccination and CD4 T cells after COVID-19. TCRdb redid the calling of the PCR reads with MiXCR, one entry per CDR3 protein. Among about 14,000 distinct CDR3 sequences listed, approximately 54% were seen once. Their recognized antigens are unknown. Sequencing was done on a sample of CD4+ T cells from blood, cultured in vitro. The receptors were gathered from a human donor who had recovered from COVID-19. Both conserved end residues are part of each CDR3. Some rows have no size entry. The others give once, few or many, or a class for an expanded clone.

v_call	clone_size	j_call	cdr3_aa
TRBV7-2	.	TRBJ2-2	CASISGGQNTGELFF
TRBV30	few	TRBJ1-5	CAWSASLGPQHF
TRBV5-1	.	TRBJ2-2	CASTAGGVNTGELFF
TRBV12-3/TRBV12-4	.	TRBJ2-7	CASSSADEQYF
TRBV15	few	TRBJ1-1	CATSRAESNTEAFF
TRBV10-3	.	TRBJ2-7	CAISESVAGVVEDEQYF
TRBV20-1	.	TRBJ1-5	CSARDREAVNQPQHF
TRBV20-1	.	TRBJ1-5	CSAGPAPQHF
TRBV30	few	TRBJ1-2	CAWSRQGNYGYTF
TRBV19	.	TRBJ2-2	CASSLGGANTGELFF
TRBV7-3	few	TRBJ1-3	CASSLKLRVLTGNTIYF
TRBV15	few	TRBJ1-2	CATSRDRGGWTFGGYTF
TRBV20-1	.	TRBJ2-3	CSARLAGGADTQYF
TRBV6-1	.	TRBJ1-5	CASSQTNQPQHF
TRBV9	.	TRBJ1-1	CASSGVSGQGNTEAFF
TRBV28	.	TRBJ1-1	CASSRPTGSTEAFF
TRBV19	.	TRBJ1-5	CASRRTVDQPQHF
TRBV7-2	.	TRBJ2-7	CASSRGRYEQYF
TRBV30	.	TRBJ1-6	CAWSVLGYDSPLHF
TRBV3-1	once	TRBJ1-5	CASSSDSNQPQHF
TRBV27	.	TRBJ2-2	CASSGGAELHTGELFF
TRBV28	.	TRBJ1-6	CASGVPGQGDSPLHF
TRBV20-1	.	TRBJ2-7	CSAKNSRFFSYEQYF
TRBV6-4	.	TRBJ1-1	CASSDGGPNTEAFF
TRBV30	once	TRBJ1-3	CAWSPTGGNTIYF
TRBV20-1	.	TRBJ2-5	CSARDRQFQETQYF
TRBV19	few	TRBJ1-5	CASSTQGTQNQPQHF
TRBV9	.	TRBJ1-6	CASSQGLGPNNSPLHF
TRBV6-4	medium-sized	TRBJ2-1	CASSDSGPGEQFF
TRBV11-3	.	TRBJ2-2	CASSPQSGGRTGELFF
TRBV15	.	TRBJ2-7	CATSPLSDYEQYF
TRBV5-4	.	TRBJ2-3	CASSILRDSNTDTQYF
TRBV7-3	.	TRBJ2-1	CASSTLAGAYNEQFF
TRBV10-1	.	TRBJ2-2	CASSDPSAGELFF
TRBV27	.	TRBJ2-5	CASSLEPRETQYF
TRBV28	.	TRBJ2-7	CASSLPGVTYEQYF
TRBV6-1	.	TRBJ2-7	CASREYEQYF
TRBV27	.	TRBJ2-7	CASAPPGTSFHEQYF
TRBV11-2	.	TRBJ1-4	CASSLGTGLSEKLFF
TRBV21-1	.	TRBJ2-3	CASSHGTGKSGDTQYF
TRBV11-2	.	TRBJ2-3	CASSFTTDTQYF
TRBV19	.	TRBJ2-1	CASSSGRGGSEQFF
TRBV6-1	.	TRBJ1-2	CASSEGLAAEGMGYGYTF
TRBV5-1	.	TRBJ2-3	CASSLQESDTQYF
TRBV7-9	.	TRBJ2-3	CASGLGRSTDTQYF
TRBV11-2	few	TRBJ1-2	CASSEHLGYGYTF
TRBV29-1	.	TRBJ1-1	CSVEVGVSPYEAFF